Shown below are 27 T cell receptor beta chains from a single sample sequenced in a study of cytomegalovirus exposure and HLA in healthy donors. The PCR was carried out with 60 Vbeta primers and 13 Jbeta primers. The table came from immunoSEQ multiplex PCR; TCRdb's copy has only in-frame clones and leaves some out. The table includes roughly 180,000 clones, about four fifths detected once. The sequenced sample consisted of PBMCs. The receptors were sampled from a woman between 18 and 29 years old in good health and CMV-seronegative.

V usage is TRBV6-5 and J usage is TRBJ1-2, with D hard to call. V was clipped by 7 bases and J by 6 bases, with 12 bases between them. Germline CDR1 and CDR2: MNHEY and SVGAGI. The CDR3 has 12 amino acids. CDR3 bases: TGTGCCAGCACTGCAGGATCTAATGGCTACACCTTC. Its protein is CASTAGSNGYTF.

This clone was found once. The gene calls are TRBV4-3 and TRBJ2-1, with 11 bases identical to TRBD2. Germline CDR1 is LGHNA and CDR2 is YSLEER. The CDR3 has 15 residues. V shed 1 base and J 4 bases; nucleotides not matched to a gene: 0. CDR3 sequence: CASSQGLAGYNEQFF. In DNA, the CDR3 is TGCGCCAGCAGCCAAGGACTAGCGGGATACAATGAGCAGTTCTTC.

This chain links TRBV4-1 with TRBJ2-5; D unclear. V was cut by 4 bases and J by 5 bases, with 11 bases left in between. CDR3 length: 13 residues. In germline, CDR1 is MGHRA, CDR2 YSYEKL. CDR3 in amino acids: CASSRGFVETQYF. The DNA of the CDR3 is TGCGCCAGCAGCCGCGGTTTTGTGGAGACCCAGTACTTC.

This clone was seen once. The CDR3 DNA is TGTGCCAGCAGTTTGTGGACAGTCGGTTCGGCCCAGTACTTC. Its protein is CASSLWTVGSAQYF. This chain links TRBV28 with TRBJ2-5, with D possibly being TRBD1 (6 bases). Trimming left V 3 bases short and J 9 bases short, with 17 bases between. This CDR3 comprises 14 residues. Germline assignment: CDR1 MDHEN and CDR2 SYDVKM.

V and J are TRBV5-1 and TRBJ2-5, with 7 bases matching TRBD1. The germline V gene has CDR1 SGHRS and CDR2 YFSETQ. V gave up 4 bases and J gave up 4 bases; unmatched junction bases: 10. There are 15 residues in the CDR3. DNA of the CDR3: TGCGCCAGCAGCAACCCCTCGACAGGGTTAGAGACCCAGTACTTC. Its protein product is CASSNPSTGLETQYF. Looking up the rest from reference TRBV5-1 and TRBJ2-5 gives the full variable domain: KAGVTQTPRYLIKTRGQQVTLSCSPISGHRSVSWYQQTPGQGLQFLFEYFSETQRNKGNFPGRFSGRQFSNSRSEMNVSTLELGDSALYLCASSNPSTGLETQYFGPGTRLLVL.

The rearrangement links TRBV28 to TRBJ2-3; D might be TRBD2 (5 bases). CDR1 is MDHEN, CDR2 SYDVKM, per germline. This CDR3 has 15 residues. V was clipped by 7 bases and J by 4 bases, with 18 bases between them. The CDR3 is CASTKPSSRADTQYF. In DNA, the CDR3 is TGTGCCAGCACCAAACCTAGCTCTCGGGCAGATACGCAGTATTTT.

This rearrangement joins TRBV19 to TRBJ2-1; D perhaps matches TRBD2 (7 bases). The CDR3 totals 18 residues. CDR1 and CDR2 (germline): LNHDA, SQIVND (reference sequence). Between the trimmed V and J ends, which lost 4 bases and 10 bases, there was a span of 29 bases. CDR3 sequence: CASSTGSQALIGGQEQFF. CDR3 DNA sequence: TGTGCCAGTAGTACAGGTTCGCAGGCCTTGATCGGGGGGCAGGAGCAGTTCTTC.

This clone turned up a few times. The gene calls are TRBV4-1 and TRBJ2-1; TRBD1 aligns across 12 bases. After removal of 1 base from V and 9 bases from J, the junction contained 7 bases not matched to a gene. This CDR3 is built from 16 residues. Germline CDR1 MGHRA, CDR2 YSYEKL. The DNA of the CDR3 is TGCGCCAGCAGCCAAGGCCGGGACAGGGGGCTTGCTGAGCAGTTCTTC. Translated: CASSQGRDRGLAEQFF.

This chain joins TRBV4-2 and TRBJ2-7; 8 bases align to TRBD2. Germline values: CDR1 LGHNA, CDR2 YNFKEQ. The CDR3 extends over 16 amino acids. Losses at the gene ends were 0 bases for V and 6 bases for J; bases not matched to a gene: 10. CDR3 protein: CASSQEGTRTITEQYF. CDR3 nucleotide sequence: TGTGCCAGCAGCCAAGAAGGGACTAGAACGATTACCGAGCAGTACTTC.

The rearrangement links TRBV5-1 to TRBJ2-6, with D uncertain. From germline, CDR1 is SGHRS and CDR2 YFSETQ. The germline V and J ends were trimmed by 4 bases and 2 bases, with 10 bases remaining between them. CDR3 length equals 15 residues. CDR3 nucleotides: TGCGCCAGCAGCCTAGAGAGGACTGGGGCCAACGTCCTGACTTTC. Translating gives CASSLERTGANVLTF.

The chain employs TRBV18 and TRBJ1-2, with a possible D match to TRBD1 (5 bases). Germline CDR1 reads KGHSH; CDR2 reads LQKENI. V lost 0 bases, J lost 4 bases, and 12 bases lay in between. The CDR3 runs 15 residues. CDR3 sequence reads: CASSPPYTGFYGYTF. The CDR3 DNA reads TGTGCCAGCTCACCACCCTATACAGGCTTCTATGGCTACACCTTC. Using reference TRBV18 and TRBJ1-2 for the parts outside the CDR3, the full variable domain is NAGVMQNPRHLVRRRGQEARLRCSPMKGHSHVYWYRQLPEEGLKFMVYLQKENIIDESGMPKERFSAEFPKEGPSILRIQQVVRGDSAAYFCASSPPYTGFYGYTFGSGTRLTVV.

This clone came up a few times. This chain uses TRBV2 with TRBJ2-5, with 11 bases identical to TRBD1. The CDR3 sequence is 15 residues long. Per the germline V gene, CDR1 is SNHLY and CDR2 is FYNNEI. V was clipped by 7 bases and J by 5 bases; unmatched bases: 9. The CDR3 is CASTEDRGRRETQYF. DNA for the CDR3: TGTGCCAGCACCGAGGACAGGGGGCGCAGGGAGACCCAGTACTTC.

The V gene is TRBV10-3, the J gene TRBJ2-7, with 10 bases that match TRBD1. This CDR3 is 19 amino acids long. The germline V gene encodes CDR1 ENHRY and CDR2 SYGVKD. V gave up 0 bases and J gave up 1 base; unmatched junction bases: 12. The CDR3: CAISESRDRGSLLSYEQYF. In DNA, the CDR3 is TGTGCCATCAGTGAGTCGAGGGACAGGGGCTCACTTTTATCCTACGAGCAGTACTTC.

CDR3 amino acids: CASTGEYGYTF. The CDR3 DNA reads as TGTGCCAGCACAGGGGAATATGGCTACACCTTC. This rearrangement joins TRBV6-5 to TRBJ1-2, with TRBD1 as a possible D gene (6 bases). Trimming cost V 7 bases and J 5 bases, with 8 bases left between them. The CDR3 has 11 residues. The germline V gene has CDR1 MNHEY and CDR2 SVGAGI.

The chain joins TRBV6-6 to TRBJ2-7; 8 bases are shared with TRBD2. This CDR3 has 13 residues. The junction had 8 bases not matched to a gene; V was cut back by 6 bases and J by 7 bases. CDR1 is MNHNY and CDR2 is SVGAGI in the germline V gene (reference sequence). The DNA for the CDR3 is TGTGCCAGCAGCTCAGCGGGAGTGGGGGAGCAGTACTTC. This encodes CASSSAGVGEQYF.

The chain couples TRBV5-1 to TRBJ2-1, with D possibly being TRBD2 (7 bases). The CDR3 has 19 amino acids. Germline V lookup: CDR1 SGHRS, CDR2 YFSETQ. Deletions cut 5 bases from V and 0 bases from J, with 24 bases between. CDR3 sequence (DNA): TGCGCCAGCAGTTCCGAAAGGTGGCGGGGGCCGAGCTCCTACAATGAGCAGTTCTTC. It encodes CASSSERWRGPSSYNEQFF.

This sequence joins TRBV5-6 and TRBJ2-7; TRBD2 aligns across 9 bases. This CDR3 region has 16 residues. Germline CDR1 SGHDT, CDR2 YYEEEE. The ends lost 7 bases at V and 4 bases at J; junction bases unmatched: 15. The CDR3 reads CASGELSGSPLYEQYF. CDR3 in DNA: TGTGCCAGCGGGGAGCTTAGCGGGAGCCCCCTTTACGAGCAGTACTTC.

The chain is built from TRBV19 and TRBJ1-2; no clear D gene. From germline, CDR1 is LNHDA and CDR2 SQIVND (reference sequence). CDR3 length: 14 residues. Trimming removed 3 bases at V and 3 bases at J, with 11 bases between. CDR3 nucleotide sequence: TGTGCCAGTAGTATTGCACCGCGGGACTATGGCTACACCTTC. Its protein is CASSIAPRDYGYTF.

The V and J genes are TRBV10-3 and TRBJ2-7; TRBD2 matches at 7 bases. The CDR3 has 13 amino acids. V lost 8 bases to trimming and J lost 4 bases; unmatched junction nucleotides: 8. CDR1 and CDR2 from the germline V gene are ENHRY and SYGVKD. The CDR3 region is CAIGREEGYEQYF. The CDR3 DNA reads as TGTGCCATCGGGAGGGAGGAAGGATACGAGCAGTACTTC.

The rearrangement uses TRBV6-5 and TRBJ2-7; D perhaps matches TRBD1 (6 bases). Germline loops: CDR1 MNHEY, CDR2 SVGAGI. This CDR3 has 13 residues. Trimming removed 8 bases from V and 6 bases from J, with 17 bases in between. The CDR3 coding sequence is TGTGCCAGCGGGACAAAAAGAGACCTCGAGCAGTACTTC. Amino acid sequence: CASGTKRDLEQYF.

The CDR3 nucleotides read TGTGCCAGCAGCCTACTCTTCCAGGTGGGAGCGGACAATGAGCAGTTCTTC. The encoded protein is CASSLLFQVGADNEQFF. The rearrangement links TRBV7-8 to TRBJ2-1, with D possibly TRBD2 on 5 matching bases. Trimming left V 5 bases short and J 5 bases short, with 22 bases between. Germline CDR1 SGHVS, CDR2 FQNEAQ. This CDR3 is 17 amino acids long. The entire variable domain, with the rest obtained from reference TRBV7-8 and TRBJ2-1, is as follows: GAGVSQSPRYKVAKRGQDVALRCDPISGHVSLFWYQQALGQGPEFLTYFQNEAQLDKSGLPSDRFFAERPEGSVSTLKIQRTQQEDSAVYLCASSLLFQVGADNEQFFGPGTRLTVL.

In this sample, this clone turned up once. V and J are TRBV6-1 and TRBJ2-2; 11 bases map to TRBD1. The CDR3 covers 15 residues. V was pared by 6 bases and J by 5 bases, with 5 bases of the junction left unmatched. CDR1 and CDR2 (germline): MNHNS, SASEGT. The CDR3 spells CASRGQGAGTGELFF. The CDR3 nucleotides read TGTGCCAGCAGAGGACAGGGGGCCGGAACCGGGGAGCTGTTTTTT.

V and J are TRBV27 and TRBJ2-5; 8 bases fit TRBD2. Germline CDR1 is MNHEY and CDR2 is SMNVEV (reference sequence). J lost 9 bases, V lost 2 bases, and 8 bases had no gene match. The CDR3 totals 14 residues. The CDR3 bases are TGTGCCAGCAGTTTAAATGCGGGGGGAGATCCCCAGTACTTC. This sequence encodes CASSLNAGGDPQYF.

Points on this clone: The sample carries other DNA sequences with the same CDR3. This chain joins TRBV6-6 and TRBJ2-7; D possibly corresponds to TRBD2 (6 bases). Trimming removed 2 bases from V and 2 bases from J, with 10 bases in between. The CDR3 has 14 amino acids. Per the germline V gene, CDR1 is MNHNY and CDR2 is SVGAGI (reference sequence). The CDR3 DNA reads TGTGCCAGCAGTTACGGGGCGGGAACCTACGAGCAGTACTTC. It encodes CASSYGAGTYEQYF.

J is TRBJ1-1 and V is TRBV18; 8 bases are a match to TRBD1. The CDR3 loop spans 13 amino acids. In germline, CDR1 is KGHSH, CDR2 LQKENI. V gave up 6 bases and J gave up 3 bases; unmatched junction bases: 3. Here the CDR3 DNA reads TGTGCCAGCTCCGGACAGGGCTACACTGAAGCTTTCTTT. Residues: CASSGQGYTEAFF.

On this clone itself: This may be a read error: a much more frequent sequence differs by one nucleotide. The V call is TRBV10-3, the J call TRBJ2-3, with 8 bases that match TRBD2. This CDR3 has 15 amino acids. Germline V gene data show CDR1 as ENHRY and CDR2 as SYGVKD. In nucleotides, the CDR3 is TGTGCCAGCAGTGACTCTAGCGGGAGCACAGATACGCAGTATTTT. Translating gives CASSDSSGSTDTQYF.

As for this clone: The identical CDR3 is also encoded by other nucleotide sequences in the sample. This CDR3 is CASSILAGGYGYTF. The CDR3 DNA reads TGTGCCAGTAGTATTCTAGCTGGCGGTTATGGCTACACCTTC. The rearrangement joins TRBV19 to TRBJ1-2; D is ambiguous. This CDR3 is 14 amino acids long. CDR1 and CDR2 from the germline V gene are LNHDA and SQIVND (reference sequence). Between the trimmed V and J ends, which lost 3 bases and 5 bases, there was a span of 13 bases.